This T cell receptor (beta chain) was identified in a study of a mutant IDH1 vaccine in newly diagnosed glioma. Study context: Treated patients comprised about 60% males and around 40% females, mean age roughly 37 years. Patients arrived already treated with radiotherapy, temozolomide, or both, most having had both.

On this clone itself: Its target is unknown.

Regarding time point: week 35, safety follow-up. The study gave 300 ug of mutant IDH1 20-mer peptide per vaccine dose, with topical imiquimod. The method was immunoSEQ multiplex PCR; TCRdb's version includes in-frame clones alone and lacks a portion of them. The sample holds 44,000 or so clones; approximately 81% are singletons and the top ten take roughly 4.5%. Trimming left V 0 bases short and J 6 bases short, with 12 bases between. Germline loops: CDR1 LGHNA, CDR2 YSLEER. The CDR3 has 14 amino acids. The source is a woman between 40 and 50 years old with glioma. Some clones in this sample may be carry-over from other donors' samples. V and J are TRBV4-3 and TRBJ2-7, with a weak D call TRBD1 (6 bases). The material was PBMCs, obtained from a glioma patient whose treatment included an IDH1 peptide vaccine. In DNA, the CDR3 is TGCGCCAGCAGCCAAGATACAGGGCCTTCCGAGCAGTACTTC. It encodes CASSQDTGPSEQYF.